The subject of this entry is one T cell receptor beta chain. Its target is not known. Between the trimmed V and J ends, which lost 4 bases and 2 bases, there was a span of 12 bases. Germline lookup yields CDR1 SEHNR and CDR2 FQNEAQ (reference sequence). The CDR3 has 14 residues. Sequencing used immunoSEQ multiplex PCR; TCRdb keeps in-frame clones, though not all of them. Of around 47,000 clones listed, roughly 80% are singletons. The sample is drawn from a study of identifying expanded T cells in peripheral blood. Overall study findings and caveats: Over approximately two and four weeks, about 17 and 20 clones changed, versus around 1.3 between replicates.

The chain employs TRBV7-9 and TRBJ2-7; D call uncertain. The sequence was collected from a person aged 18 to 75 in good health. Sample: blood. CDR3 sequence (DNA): TGTGCCAGCAGCTCCCCGGCTAGTCCCTACGAGCAGTACTTC. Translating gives CASSSPASPYEQYF.